This T cell receptor (beta chain) was recovered during a study of blood T cells in healthy people across ages. Study findings and constraints: Diversity was estimated from one million T cells, and these estimates were considered underestimates. With age, beta diversity per million T cells declined roughly linearly, significantly by 40.

The CDR3 runs to 16 residues. J was trimmed by 2 bases and V by 5 bases; bases with no gene match: 4. CDR1 SEHNR and CDR2 FQNEAQ come from the germline V gene (reference sequence). For the second PCR, which ran for about 6 to 11 cycles, a sample-barcoded 5' primer and a J-beta primer mix were used. MiXCR was run by TCRdb on the 5' RACE reads, yielding one entry per CDR3 protein. The data show about 970,000 distinct CDR3 sequences, roughly 51% seen once. On this clonotype itself: As yet, its antigen is unknown.

V and J are TRBV7-9 and TRBJ2-3, with 13 bases that match TRBD2. The sample consisted of blood. This receptor was obtained from a woman between 55 and 75 years old in good health. The CDR3 DNA sequence: TGTGCCAGCAGCGCCGGACTAGCGGGAGCCACAGATACGCAGTATTTT. It specifies CASSAGLAGATDTQYF.